These 5 T cell receptor beta chains came from one sample sequenced in a study of ipilimumab plus nivolumab after autologous stem cell transplantation. The data were produced by immunoSEQ multiplex PCR, yet TCRdb's version contains in-frame clones alone and is incomplete. The table lists roughly 86,000 clones, 83% of them singletons, with 2% to 2.5% in the top ten. The sequences come from PBMCs, collected in a trial of ipilimumab plus nivolumab as post-transplant consolidation. All receptors derive from a male donor with diffuse large B-cell lymphoma.

This chain links TRBV5-1 with TRBJ2-1; D is ambiguous. Per germline, CDR1 SGHRS and CDR2 YFSETQ. V lost 0 bases and J lost 0, with 7 bases in between. The CDR3 is 15 residues long. The CDR3 is CASSLAGYSYNEQFF. DNA of the CDR3: TGCGCCAGCAGCTTGGCCGGGTACTCCTACAATGAGCAGTTCTTC. The full variable domain, with the rest looked up from reference TRBV5-1 and TRBJ2-1, is KAGVTQTPRYLIKTRGQQVTLSCSPISGHRSVSWYQQTPGQGLQFLFEYFSETQRNKGNFPGRFSGRQFSNSRSEMNVSTLELGDSALYLCASSLAGYSYNEQFFGPGTRLTVL.

The chain uses TRBV28 and TRBJ1-3; D call uncertain. This CDR3 contains 14 residues. The germline V gene has CDR1 MDHEN and CDR2 SYDVKM. Between the trimmed V and J ends, which lost 4 bases and 0 bases, there was a span of 7 bases. In DNA, the CDR3 is TGTGCCAGCAGTTCTCCGTCCTCTGGAAACACCATATATTTT. Encoded protein: CASSSPSSGNTIYF.

In its sample, this clone was seen a few times. V is TRBV28 and J is TRBJ1-2; D uncertain. Germline V CDR1 and CDR2: MDHEN, SYDVKM. With 3 bases removed from V and 5 bases from J, the gap between germline ends came to 7 bases. This CDR3 region has 12 residues. The CDR3 protein is CASSLLTYGYTF. CDR3 coding DNA: TGTGCCAGCAGTTTGTTGACTTATGGCTACACCTTC.

This clone was counted between two and nine times. V and J are TRBV15 and TRBJ2-3; 15 bases match TRBD2. Germline V lookup: CDR1 LNHNV, CDR2 YYDKDF (reference sequence). The V gene end was trimmed by 5 bases and the J gene end by 3 bases; junction bases not matched to a gene: 9. The CDR3 extends over 18 amino acids. The CDR3 reads CATSGLRTSGGVTDTQYF. The CDR3, as DNA: TGTGCCACCAGCGGCCTCAGGACTAGCGGGGGGGTTACAGATACGCAGTATTTT.

The chain's CDR3 is CASSLVGGLGTEAFF. The CDR3 nucleotides are TGCGCCAGCAGCTTGGTAGGGGGGCTGGGCACTGAAGCTTTCTTT. The rearrangement joins TRBV5-1 to TRBJ1-1; weak D call: TRBD1 (6 bases). Germline V lookup: CDR1 SGHRS, CDR2 YFSETQ. Trimming took 0 bases from V and 4 from J, leaving 13 bases between them. The CDR3 covers 15 residues.